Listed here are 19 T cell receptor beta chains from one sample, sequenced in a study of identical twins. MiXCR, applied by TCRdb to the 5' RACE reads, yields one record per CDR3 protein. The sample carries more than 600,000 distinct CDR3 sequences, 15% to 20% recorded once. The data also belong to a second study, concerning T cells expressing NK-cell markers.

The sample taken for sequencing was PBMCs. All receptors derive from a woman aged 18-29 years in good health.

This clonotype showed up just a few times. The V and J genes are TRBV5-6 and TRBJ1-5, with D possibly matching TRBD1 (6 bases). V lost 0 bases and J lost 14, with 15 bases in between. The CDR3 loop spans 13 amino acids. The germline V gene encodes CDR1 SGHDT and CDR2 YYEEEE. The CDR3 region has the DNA TGTGCCAGCAGCTTGGCTTCCCTGTCAGGGGAGCATTTT. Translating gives CASSLASLSGEHF.

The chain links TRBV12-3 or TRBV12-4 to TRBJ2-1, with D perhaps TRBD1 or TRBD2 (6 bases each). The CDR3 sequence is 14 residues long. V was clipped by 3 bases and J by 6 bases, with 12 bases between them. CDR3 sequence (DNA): TGTGCCAGCAGTTTGGGGGGCGCGTTCAATGAGCAGTTCTTC. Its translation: CASSLGGAFNEQFF.

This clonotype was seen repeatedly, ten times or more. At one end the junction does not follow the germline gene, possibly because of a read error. The CDR3 region has the DNA TGTGCCAGCAGCTTGCACAATGAGCAGTTCTTC. It encodes CASSLHNEQFF. This chain uses TRBV5-1 with TRBJ2-1, with D uncertain. Per germline, CDR1 SGHRS and CDR2 YFSETQ. CDR3 length equals 11 residues.

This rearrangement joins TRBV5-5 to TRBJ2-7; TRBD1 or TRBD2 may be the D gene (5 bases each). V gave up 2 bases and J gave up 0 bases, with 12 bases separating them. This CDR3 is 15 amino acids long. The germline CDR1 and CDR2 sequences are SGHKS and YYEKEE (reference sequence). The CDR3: CASSFGRGPSYEQYF. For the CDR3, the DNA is TGTGCCAGCAGCTTCGGTCGGGGACCCTCCTACGAGCAGTACTTC.

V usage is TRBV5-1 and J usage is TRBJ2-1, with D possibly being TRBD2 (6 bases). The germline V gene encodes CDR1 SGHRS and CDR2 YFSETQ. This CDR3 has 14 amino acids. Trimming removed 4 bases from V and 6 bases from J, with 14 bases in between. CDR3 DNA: TGCGCCAGCAGCCCCCTTGGGAGGCTCAATGAGCAGTTCTTC. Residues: CASSPLGRLNEQFF.

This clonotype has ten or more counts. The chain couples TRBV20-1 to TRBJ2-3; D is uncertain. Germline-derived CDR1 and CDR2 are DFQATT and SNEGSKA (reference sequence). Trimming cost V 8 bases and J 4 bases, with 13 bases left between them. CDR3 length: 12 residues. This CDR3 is CSPKLGSDTQYF. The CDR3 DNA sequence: TGCAGTCCTAAGCTCGGGTCAGATACGCAGTATTTT.

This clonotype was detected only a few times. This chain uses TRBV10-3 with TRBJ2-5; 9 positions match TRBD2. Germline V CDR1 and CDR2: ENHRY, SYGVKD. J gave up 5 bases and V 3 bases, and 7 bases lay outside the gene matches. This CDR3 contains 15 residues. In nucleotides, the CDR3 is TGTGCCATCAGTGACTCATGGACTAGCGAGGAGACCCAGTACTTC. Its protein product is CAISDSWTSEETQYF.

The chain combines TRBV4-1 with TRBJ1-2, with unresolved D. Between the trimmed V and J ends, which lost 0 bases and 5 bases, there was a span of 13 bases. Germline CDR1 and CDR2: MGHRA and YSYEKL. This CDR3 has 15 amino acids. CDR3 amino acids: CASSQDHSQWYGYTF. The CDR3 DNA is TGCGCCAGCAGCCAAGATCATAGCCAGTGGTATGGCTACACCTTC.

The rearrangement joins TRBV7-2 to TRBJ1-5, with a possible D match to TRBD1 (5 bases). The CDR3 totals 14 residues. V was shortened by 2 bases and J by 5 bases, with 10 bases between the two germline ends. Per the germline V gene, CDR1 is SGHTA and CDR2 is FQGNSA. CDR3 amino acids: CASSLMQGDQPQHF. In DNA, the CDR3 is TGTGCCAGCAGCTTAATGCAGGGAGATCAGCCCCAGCATTTT.

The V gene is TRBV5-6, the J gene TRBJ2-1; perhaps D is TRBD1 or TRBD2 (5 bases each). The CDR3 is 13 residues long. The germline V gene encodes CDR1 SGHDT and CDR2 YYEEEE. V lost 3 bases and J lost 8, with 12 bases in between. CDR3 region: CASSSHRGDEQFF. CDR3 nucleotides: TGTGCCAGCAGCTCGCACCGGGGCGATGAGCAGTTCTTC.

In DNA, the CDR3 is TGTGCCAGCAGCTTAGTGGGACTAGCAGGCGCTACAGATACGCAGTATTTT. It is translated as CASSLVGLAGATDTQYF. This chain uses TRBV7-2 with TRBJ2-3, with 9 bases aligning to TRBD2. V lost 1 base, J lost 3 bases, and 8 bases stayed unmatched. Germline V CDR1 and CDR2: SGHTA, FQGNSA. The CDR3 runs 17 residues.

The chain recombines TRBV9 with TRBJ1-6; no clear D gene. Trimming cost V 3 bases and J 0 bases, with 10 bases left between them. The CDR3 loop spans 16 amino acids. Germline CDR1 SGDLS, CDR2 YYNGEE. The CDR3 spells CASSAEVYSYNSPLHF. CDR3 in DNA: TGTGCCAGCAGCGCCGAGGTGTACTCCTATAATTCACCCCTCCACTTT.

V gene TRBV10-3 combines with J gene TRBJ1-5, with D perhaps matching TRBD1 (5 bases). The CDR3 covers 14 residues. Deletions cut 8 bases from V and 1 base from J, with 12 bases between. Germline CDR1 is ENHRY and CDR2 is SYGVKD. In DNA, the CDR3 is TGTGCCATCTCCTTAGAGGGGAGCAATCAGCCCCAGCATTTT. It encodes CAISLEGSNQPQHF.

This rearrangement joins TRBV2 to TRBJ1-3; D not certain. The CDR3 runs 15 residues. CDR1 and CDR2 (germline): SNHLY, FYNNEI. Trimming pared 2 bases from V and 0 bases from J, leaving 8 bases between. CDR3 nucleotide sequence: TGTGCCAGCAGTGAACCGGGAGTCTCTGGAAACACCATATATTTT. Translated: CASSEPGVSGNTIYF.

The CDR3 DNA follows: TGTGCCAGCAGCCAAGGGACCGGGAGCCAGTTCTTC. Translated: CASSQGTGSQFF. This chain connects TRBV9 to TRBJ2-1, with TRBD2 as a possible D gene (6 bases). This CDR3 has 12 residues. V was clipped by 4 bases and J by 13 bases, with 15 bases between them. In germline, CDR1 is SGDLS, CDR2 YYNGEE. The full variable domain, with the rest looked up from reference TRBV9 and TRBJ2-1, is DSGVTQTPKHLITATGQRVTLRCSPRSGDLSVYWYQQSLDQGLQFLIQYYNGEERAKGNILERFSAQQFPDLHSELNLSSLELGDSALYFCASSQGTGSQFFGPGTRLTVL.

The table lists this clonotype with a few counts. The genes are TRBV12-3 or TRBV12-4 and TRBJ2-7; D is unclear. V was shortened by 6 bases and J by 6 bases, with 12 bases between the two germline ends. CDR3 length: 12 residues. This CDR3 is CASRLKDREQYF. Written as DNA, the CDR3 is TGTGCCAGCAGACTGAAGGACCGCGAGCAGTACTTC.

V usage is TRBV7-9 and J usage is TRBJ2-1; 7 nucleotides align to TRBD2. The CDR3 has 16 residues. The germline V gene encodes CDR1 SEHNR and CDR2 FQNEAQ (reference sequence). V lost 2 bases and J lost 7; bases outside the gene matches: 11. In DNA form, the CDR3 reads TGTGCCAGCAGCTTAATGGGCGCGGGAGCACGGAATGAGCAGTTCTTC. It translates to CASSLMGAGARNEQFF.

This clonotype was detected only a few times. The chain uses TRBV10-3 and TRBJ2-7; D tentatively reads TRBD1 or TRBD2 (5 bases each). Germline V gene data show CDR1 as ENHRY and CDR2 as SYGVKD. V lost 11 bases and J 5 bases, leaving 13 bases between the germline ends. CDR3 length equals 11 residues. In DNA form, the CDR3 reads TGTGCCCTCCGTCGAGGGGACGAGCAGTACTTC. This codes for CALRRGDEQYF.

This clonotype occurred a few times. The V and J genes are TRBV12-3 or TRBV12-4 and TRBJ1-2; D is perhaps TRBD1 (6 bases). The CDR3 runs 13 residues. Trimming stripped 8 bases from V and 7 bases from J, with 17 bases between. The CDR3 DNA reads TGTGCCAGCGCAGGGGCGTATGGAAGTGGCTACACCTTC. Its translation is CASAGAYGSGYTF.